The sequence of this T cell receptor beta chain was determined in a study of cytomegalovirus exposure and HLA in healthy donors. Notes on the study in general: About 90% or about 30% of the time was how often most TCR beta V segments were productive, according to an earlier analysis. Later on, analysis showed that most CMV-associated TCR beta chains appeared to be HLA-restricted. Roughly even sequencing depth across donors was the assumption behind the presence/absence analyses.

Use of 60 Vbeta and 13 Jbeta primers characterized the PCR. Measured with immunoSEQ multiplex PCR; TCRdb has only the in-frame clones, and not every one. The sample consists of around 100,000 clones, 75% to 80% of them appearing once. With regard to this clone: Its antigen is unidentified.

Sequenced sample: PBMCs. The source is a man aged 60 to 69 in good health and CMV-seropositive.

Here the CDR3 DNA reads TGTGCCAGCAGCGTAGCCCCTCACGGGGGAGATACGCAGTATTTT. Amino acid sequence: CASSVAPHGGDTQYF. The chain uses TRBV9 and TRBJ2-3, with a weak D call TRBD2 (6 bases). V shed 0 bases and J shed 5 bases, with 13 bases lying between them. Germline V gives CDR1 SGDLS, CDR2 YYNGEE. CDR3 length: 15 residues.